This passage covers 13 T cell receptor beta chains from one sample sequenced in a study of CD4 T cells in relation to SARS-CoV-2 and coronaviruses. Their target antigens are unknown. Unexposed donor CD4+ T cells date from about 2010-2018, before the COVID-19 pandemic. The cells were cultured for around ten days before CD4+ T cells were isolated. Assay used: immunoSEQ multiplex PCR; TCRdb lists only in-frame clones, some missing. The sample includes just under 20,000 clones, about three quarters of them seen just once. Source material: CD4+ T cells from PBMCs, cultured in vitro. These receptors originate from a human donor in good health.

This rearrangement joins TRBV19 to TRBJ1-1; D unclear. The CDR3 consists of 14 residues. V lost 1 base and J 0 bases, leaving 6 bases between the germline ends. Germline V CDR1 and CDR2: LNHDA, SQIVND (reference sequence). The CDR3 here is CASSIGYVNTEAFF. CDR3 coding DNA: TGTGCCAGTAGTATAGGTTACGTGAACACTGAAGCTTTCTTT.

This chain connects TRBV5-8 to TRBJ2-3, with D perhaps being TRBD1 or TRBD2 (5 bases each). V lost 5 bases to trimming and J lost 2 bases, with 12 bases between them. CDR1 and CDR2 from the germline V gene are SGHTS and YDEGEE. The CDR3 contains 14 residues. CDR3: CASSARGPTDTQYF. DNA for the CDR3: TGTGCCAGCAGTGCTCGGGGACCCACAGATACGCAGTATTTT.

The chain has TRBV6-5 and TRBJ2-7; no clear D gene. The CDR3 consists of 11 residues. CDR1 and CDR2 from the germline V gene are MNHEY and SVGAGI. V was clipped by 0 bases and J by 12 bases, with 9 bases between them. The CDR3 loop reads CASSYSTQWYF. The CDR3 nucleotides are TGTGCCAGCAGTTACTCCACTCAGTGGTACTTC.

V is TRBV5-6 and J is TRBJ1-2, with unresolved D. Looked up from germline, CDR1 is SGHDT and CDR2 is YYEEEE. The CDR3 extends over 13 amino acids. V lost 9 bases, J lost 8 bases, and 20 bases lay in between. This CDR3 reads CATSWRAREGYTF. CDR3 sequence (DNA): TGTGCCACCTCGTGGAGGGCTCGGGAGGGCTACACCTTC.

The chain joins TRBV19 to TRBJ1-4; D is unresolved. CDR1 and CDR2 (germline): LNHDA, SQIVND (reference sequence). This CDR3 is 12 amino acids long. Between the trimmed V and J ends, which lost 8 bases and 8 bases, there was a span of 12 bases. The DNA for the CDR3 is TGTGCCAGTGGGAGGAGTGTCGAAAAACTGTTTTTT. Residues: CASGRSVEKLFF.

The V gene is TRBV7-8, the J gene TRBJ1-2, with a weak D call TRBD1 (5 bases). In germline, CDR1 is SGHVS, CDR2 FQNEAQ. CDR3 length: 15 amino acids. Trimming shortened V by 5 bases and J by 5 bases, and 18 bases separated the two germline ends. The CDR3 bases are TGTGCCAGCAGCACCTCGGTAGTGGGGCAATATGGCTACACCTTC. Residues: CASSTSVVGQYGYTF.

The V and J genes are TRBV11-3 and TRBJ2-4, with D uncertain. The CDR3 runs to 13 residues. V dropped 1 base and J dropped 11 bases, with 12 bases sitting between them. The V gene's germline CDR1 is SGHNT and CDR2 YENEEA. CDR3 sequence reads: CASSLVRDSLQYF. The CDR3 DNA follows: TGTGCCAGCAGCTTAGTTCGAGACTCCCTTCAGTACTTC.

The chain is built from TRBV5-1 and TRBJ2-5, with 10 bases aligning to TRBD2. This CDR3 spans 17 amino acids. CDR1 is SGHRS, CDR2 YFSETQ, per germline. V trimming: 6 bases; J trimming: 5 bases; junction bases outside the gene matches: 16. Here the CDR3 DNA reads TGCGCCAGCAAGGAATTTCAGCGGGAGGGCCGGGACGAGACCCAGTACTTC. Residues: CASKEFQREGRDETQYF.

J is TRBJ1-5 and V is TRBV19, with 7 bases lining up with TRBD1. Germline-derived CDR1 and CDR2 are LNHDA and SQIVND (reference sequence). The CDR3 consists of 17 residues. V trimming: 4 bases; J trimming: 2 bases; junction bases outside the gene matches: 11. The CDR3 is CASSTQPYRGGNQPQHF. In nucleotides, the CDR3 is TGTGCCAGTAGTACACAACCCTACAGGGGTGGCAATCAGCCCCAGCATTTT. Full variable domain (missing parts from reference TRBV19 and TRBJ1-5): DGGITQSPKYLFRKEGQNVTLSCEQNLNHDAMYWYRQDPGQGLRLIYYSQIVNDFQKGDIAEGYSVSREKKESFPLTVTSAQKNPTAFYLCASSTQPYRGGNQPQHFGDGTRLSIL.

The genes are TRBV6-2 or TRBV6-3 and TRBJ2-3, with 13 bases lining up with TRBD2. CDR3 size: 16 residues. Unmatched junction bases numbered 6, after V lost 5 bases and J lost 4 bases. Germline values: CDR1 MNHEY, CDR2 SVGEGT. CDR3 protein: CASSTRTSGSPDTQYF. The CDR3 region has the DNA TGTGCCAGCAGTACCCGGACTAGCGGGAGCCCAGATACGCAGTATTTT.

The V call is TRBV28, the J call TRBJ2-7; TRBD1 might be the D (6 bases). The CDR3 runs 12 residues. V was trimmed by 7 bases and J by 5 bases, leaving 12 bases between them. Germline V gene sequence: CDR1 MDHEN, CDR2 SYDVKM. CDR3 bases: TGTGCCAGCACAGAACAGGGTCACGAGCAGTACTTC. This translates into CASTEQGHEQYF.

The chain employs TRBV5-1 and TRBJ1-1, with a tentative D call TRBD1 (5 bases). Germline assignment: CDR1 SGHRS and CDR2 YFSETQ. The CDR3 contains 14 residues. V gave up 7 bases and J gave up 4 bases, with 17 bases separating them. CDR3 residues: CASGSGTFGTEAFF. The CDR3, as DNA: TGCGCCAGCGGGAGCGGGACGTTCGGCACTGAAGCTTTCTTT.

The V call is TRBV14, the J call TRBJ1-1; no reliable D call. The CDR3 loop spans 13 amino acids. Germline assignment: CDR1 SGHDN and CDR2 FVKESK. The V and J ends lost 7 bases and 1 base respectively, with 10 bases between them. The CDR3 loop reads CASTMNTNTEAFF. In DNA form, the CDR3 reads TGTGCCAGCACGATGAACACGAACACTGAAGCTTTCTTT.